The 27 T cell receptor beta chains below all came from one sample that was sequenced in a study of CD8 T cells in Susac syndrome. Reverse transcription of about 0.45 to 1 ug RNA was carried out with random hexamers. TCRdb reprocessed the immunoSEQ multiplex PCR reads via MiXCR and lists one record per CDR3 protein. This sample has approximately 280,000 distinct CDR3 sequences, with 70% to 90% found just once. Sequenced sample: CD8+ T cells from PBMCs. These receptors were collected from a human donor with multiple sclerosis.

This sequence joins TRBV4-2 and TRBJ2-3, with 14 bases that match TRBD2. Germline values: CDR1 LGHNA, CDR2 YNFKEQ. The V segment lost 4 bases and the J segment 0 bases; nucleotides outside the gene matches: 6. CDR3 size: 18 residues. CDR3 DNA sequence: TGTGCCAGCAGCCCTGGGACTAGCGGGAGCTTAAGCACAGATACGCAGTATTTT. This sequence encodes CASSPGTSGSLSTDTQYF.

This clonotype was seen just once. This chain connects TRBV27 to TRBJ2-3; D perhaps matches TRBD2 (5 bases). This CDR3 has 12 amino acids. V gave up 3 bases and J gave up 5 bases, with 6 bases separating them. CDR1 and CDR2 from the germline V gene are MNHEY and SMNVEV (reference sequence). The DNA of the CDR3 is TGTGCCAGCAGTTTCACTAGAGATACGCAGTATTTT. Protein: CASSFTRDTQYF.

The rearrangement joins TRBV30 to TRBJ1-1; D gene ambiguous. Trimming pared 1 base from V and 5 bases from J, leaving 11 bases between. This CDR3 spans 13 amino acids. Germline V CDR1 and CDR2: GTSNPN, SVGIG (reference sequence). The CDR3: CAWSDEGWTEAFF. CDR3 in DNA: TGTGCCTGGAGTGACGAGGGTTGGACTGAAGCTTTCTTT.

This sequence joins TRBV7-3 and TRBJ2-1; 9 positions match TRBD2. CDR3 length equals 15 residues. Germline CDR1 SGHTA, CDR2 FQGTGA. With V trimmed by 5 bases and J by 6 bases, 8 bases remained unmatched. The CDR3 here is CASSPSGRRGNEQFF. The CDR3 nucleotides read TGTGCCAGCAGCCCCAGCGGGAGGAGGGGCAATGAGCAGTTCTTC.

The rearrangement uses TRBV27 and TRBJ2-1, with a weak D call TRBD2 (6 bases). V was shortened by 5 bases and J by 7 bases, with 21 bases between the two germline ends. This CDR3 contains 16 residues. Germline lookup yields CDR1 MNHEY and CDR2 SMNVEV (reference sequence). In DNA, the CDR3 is TGTGCCAGCAGTGGGGGGATATCGGGGTTCCAGAATGAGCAGTTCTTC. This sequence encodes CASSGGISGFQNEQFF.

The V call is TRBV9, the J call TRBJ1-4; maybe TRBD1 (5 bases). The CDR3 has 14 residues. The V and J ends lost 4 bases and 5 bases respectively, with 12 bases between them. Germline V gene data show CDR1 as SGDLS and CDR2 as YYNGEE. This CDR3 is CASSKNRTNEKLFF. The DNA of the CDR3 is TGTGCCAGCAGCAAGAACAGGACAAATGAAAAACTGTTTTTT.

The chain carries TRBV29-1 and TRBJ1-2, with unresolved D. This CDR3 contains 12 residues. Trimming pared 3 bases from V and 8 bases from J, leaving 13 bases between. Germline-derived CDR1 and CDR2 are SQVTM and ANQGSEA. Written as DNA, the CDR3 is TGCAGCGTTGATCGGCAGGAGGGAGGCTACACCTTC. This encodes CSVDRQEGGYTF.

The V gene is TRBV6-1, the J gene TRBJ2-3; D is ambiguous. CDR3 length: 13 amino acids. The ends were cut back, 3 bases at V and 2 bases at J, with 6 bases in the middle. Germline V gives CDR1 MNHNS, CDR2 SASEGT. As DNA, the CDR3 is TGTGCCAGCAGTGACTACCCCACAGATACGCAGTATTTT. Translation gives CASSDYPTDTQYF.

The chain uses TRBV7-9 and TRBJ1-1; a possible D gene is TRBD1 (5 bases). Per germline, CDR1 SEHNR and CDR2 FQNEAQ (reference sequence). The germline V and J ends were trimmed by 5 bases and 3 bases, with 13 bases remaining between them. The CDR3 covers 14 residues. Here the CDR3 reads CASSLRGLDTEAFF. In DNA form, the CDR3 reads TGTGCCAGCAGCCTTAGGGGTTTGGACACTGAAGCTTTCTTT.

The DNA of the CDR3 is TGTGCCAGCAGCCGTAGGACAGGGCTGAACACTGAAGCTTTCTTT. Its protein product is CASSRRTGLNTEAFF. V usage is TRBV12-3 or TRBV12-4 and J usage is TRBJ1-1; 8 bases map to TRBD1. The CDR3 loop spans 15 amino acids. Unmatched junction bases numbered 6, after V lost 6 bases and J lost 0 bases.

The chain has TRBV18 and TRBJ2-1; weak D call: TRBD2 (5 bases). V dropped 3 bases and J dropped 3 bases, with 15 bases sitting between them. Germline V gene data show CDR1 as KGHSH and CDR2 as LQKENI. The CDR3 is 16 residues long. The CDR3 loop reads CASSPPVAFNYNEQFF. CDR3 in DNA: TGTGCCAGCTCACCGCCCGTAGCGTTTAACTACAATGAGCAGTTCTTC.

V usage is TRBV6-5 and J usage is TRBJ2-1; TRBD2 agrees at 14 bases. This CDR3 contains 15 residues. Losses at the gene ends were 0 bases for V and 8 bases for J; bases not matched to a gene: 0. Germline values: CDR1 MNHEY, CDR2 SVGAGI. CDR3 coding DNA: TGTGCCAGCAGTTACTCGGGACTAGCGGGAGATGAGCAGTTCTTC. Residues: CASSYSGLAGDEQFF.

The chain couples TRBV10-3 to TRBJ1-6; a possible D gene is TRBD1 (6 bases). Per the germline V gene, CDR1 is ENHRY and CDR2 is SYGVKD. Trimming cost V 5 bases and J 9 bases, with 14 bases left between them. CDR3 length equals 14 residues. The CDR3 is CAISPGQGGSPLHF. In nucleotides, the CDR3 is TGTGCCATCAGTCCGGGACAAGGCGGTTCACCCCTCCACTTT.

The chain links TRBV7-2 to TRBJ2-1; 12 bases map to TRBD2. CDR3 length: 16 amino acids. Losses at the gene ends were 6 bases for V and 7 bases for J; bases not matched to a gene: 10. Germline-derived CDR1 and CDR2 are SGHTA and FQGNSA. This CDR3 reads CASSKLAGGLRNEQFF. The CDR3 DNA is TGTGCCAGCAGTAAGCTAGCGGGAGGGCTTCGGAATGAGCAGTTCTTC.

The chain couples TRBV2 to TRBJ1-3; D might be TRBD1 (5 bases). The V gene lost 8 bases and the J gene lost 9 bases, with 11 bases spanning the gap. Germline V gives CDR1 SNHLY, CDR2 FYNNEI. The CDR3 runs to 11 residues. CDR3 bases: TGTGCCAGCCTTTACAGGAGCACCATATATTTT. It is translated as CASLYRSTIYF.

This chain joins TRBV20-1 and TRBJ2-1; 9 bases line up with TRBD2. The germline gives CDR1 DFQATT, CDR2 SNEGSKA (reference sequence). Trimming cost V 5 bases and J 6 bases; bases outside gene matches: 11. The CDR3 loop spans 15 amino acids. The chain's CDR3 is CSADPGTSYPNEQFF. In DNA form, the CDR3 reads TGCAGTGCTGACCCCGGGACTAGCTACCCCAATGAGCAGTTCTTC.

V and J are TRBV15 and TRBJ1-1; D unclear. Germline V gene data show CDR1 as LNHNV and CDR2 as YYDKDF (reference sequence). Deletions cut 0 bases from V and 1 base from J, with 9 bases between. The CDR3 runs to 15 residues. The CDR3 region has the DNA TGTGCCACCAGCAGAGAGAGGGAAGGGAACACTGAAGCTTTCTTT. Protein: CATSREREGNTEAFF.

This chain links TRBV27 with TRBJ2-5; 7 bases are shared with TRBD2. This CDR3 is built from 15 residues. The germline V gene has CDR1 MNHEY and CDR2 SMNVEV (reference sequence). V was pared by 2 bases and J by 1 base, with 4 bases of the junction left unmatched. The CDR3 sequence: CASSLASGGQETQYF. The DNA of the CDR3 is TGTGCCAGCAGTTTAGCGTCGGGAGGCCAAGAGACCCAGTACTTC.

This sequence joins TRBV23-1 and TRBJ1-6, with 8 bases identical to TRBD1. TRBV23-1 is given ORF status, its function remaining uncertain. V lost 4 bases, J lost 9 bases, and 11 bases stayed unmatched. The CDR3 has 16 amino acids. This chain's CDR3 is CASSPPRTGRASPLHF. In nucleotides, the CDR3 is TGCGCCAGCAGTCCGCCTCGGACAGGGAGGGCTTCACCCCTCCACTTT.

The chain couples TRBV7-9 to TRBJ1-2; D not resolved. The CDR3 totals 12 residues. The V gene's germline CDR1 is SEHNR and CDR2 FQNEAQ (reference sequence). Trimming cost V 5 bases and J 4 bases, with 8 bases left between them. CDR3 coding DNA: TGTGCCAGCAGCCCCGACCCCTATGGCTACACCTTC. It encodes CASSPDPYGYTF.

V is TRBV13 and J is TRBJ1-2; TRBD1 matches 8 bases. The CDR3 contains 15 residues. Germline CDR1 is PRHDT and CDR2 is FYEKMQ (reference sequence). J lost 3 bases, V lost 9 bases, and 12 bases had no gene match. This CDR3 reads CASWDRTFIDYGYTF. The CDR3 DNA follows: TGTGCCAGTTGGGACAGGACTTTTATCGACTATGGCTACACCTTC.

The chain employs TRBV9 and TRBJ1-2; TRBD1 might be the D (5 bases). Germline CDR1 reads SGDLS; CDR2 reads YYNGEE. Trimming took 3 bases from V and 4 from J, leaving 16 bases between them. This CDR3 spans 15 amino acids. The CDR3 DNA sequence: TGTGCCAGCAGCGGAGACAGACGGGGGATCTATGGCTACACCTTC. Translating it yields CASSGDRRGIYGYTF.

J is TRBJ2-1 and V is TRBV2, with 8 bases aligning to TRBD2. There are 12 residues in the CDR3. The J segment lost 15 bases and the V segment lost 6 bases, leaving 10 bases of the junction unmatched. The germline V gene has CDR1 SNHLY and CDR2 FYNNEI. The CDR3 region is CASRDSGRWGFF. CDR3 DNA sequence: TGTGCCAGCAGAGACAGCGGGAGATGGGGGTTCTTC.

This CDR3 is CASSPIQGALDTQYF. In DNA, the CDR3 is TGTGCCAGCAGTCCTATTCAGGGGGCCTTGGATACGCAGTATTTT. This sequence joins TRBV27 and TRBJ2-3; 8 nucleotides agree with TRBD1. This CDR3 contains 15 residues. Germline loops: CDR1 MNHEY, CDR2 SMNVEV (reference sequence). Trimming took 5 bases from V and 6 from J; bases not matched to a gene: 10.

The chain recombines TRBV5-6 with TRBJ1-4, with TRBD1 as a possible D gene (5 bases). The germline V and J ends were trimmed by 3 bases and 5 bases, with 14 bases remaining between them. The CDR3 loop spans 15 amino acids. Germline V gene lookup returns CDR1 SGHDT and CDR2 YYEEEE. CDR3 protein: CASSSRQSINEKLFF. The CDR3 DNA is TGTGCCAGCAGCTCCCGACAGTCCATCAATGAAAAACTGTTTTTT.

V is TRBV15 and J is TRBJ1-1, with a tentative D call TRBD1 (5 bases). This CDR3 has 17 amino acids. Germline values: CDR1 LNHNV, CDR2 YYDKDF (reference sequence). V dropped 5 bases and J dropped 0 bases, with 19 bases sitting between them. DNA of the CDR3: TGTGCCACCAGCCTCGGGGTAGGGGAGGGCCTGAACACTGAAGCTTTCTTT. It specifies CATSLGVGEGLNTEAFF.

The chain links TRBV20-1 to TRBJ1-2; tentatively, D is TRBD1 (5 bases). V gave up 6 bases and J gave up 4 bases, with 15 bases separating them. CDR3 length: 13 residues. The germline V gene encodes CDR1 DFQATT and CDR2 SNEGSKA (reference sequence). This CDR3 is CSASDSRVYGYTF. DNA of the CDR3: TGCAGTGCCTCCGACAGTCGCGTCTATGGCTACACCTTC.